A single sample gave rise to the 25 T cell receptor beta chains below, sequenced in a study of naive and memory T cell subsets. An equimolar mix of two oligonucleotides served as the beta constant-region primer for TRBC1 and TRBC2. The ligated cDNA underwent four PCR rounds using SP2 and nested alpha and beta constant-region primers. MiXCR, applied by TCRdb to the UMI-ligation and nested PCR reads, yields one record per CDR3 protein. The data hold about 120,000 distinct CDR3 sequences, with 30% to 45% observed a single time. The sample taken for sequencing was central memory CD4+ T cells from blood. All receptors derive from a human donor in good health.

This clonotype has at least ten counts. The chain employs TRBV7-9 and TRBJ2-7; tentatively, D is TRBD1 (6 bases). CDR1 is SEHNR, CDR2 FQNEAQ, per germline (reference sequence). CDR3 length equals 14 residues. The germline V and J ends were trimmed by 4 bases and 0 bases, with 10 bases remaining between them. The CDR3 sequence is CASSWNRDSYEQYF. As DNA, the CDR3 is TGTGCCAGCAGCTGGAACAGGGACTCCTACGAGCAGTACTTC.

The rearrangement joins TRBV28 to TRBJ2-6; D remains ambiguous. Trimming took off 6 bases at V and 1 base at J, with 7 bases between the two ends. This CDR3 region has 14 residues. Per the germline V gene, CDR1 is MDHEN and CDR2 is SYDVKM. CDR3 bases: TGTGCCAGCAGCGACATGTCTGGGGCCAACGTCCTGACTTTC. Translating it yields CASSDMSGANVLTF.

The J gene is TRBJ2-2, the V gene TRBV7-9; TRBD2 matches at 8 bases. J lost 5 bases, V lost 5 bases, and 7 bases had no gene match. This CDR3 is 15 amino acids long. Germline V gene sequence: CDR1 SEHNR, CDR2 FQNEAQ (reference sequence). The chain's CDR3 is CASSVVAGGTGELFF. CDR3 nucleotide sequence: TGTGCCAGCAGCGTCGTGGCGGGAGGAACCGGGGAGCTGTTTTTT.

CDR3 nucleotides: TGTGCCAGCAGCTGGACCGTCGCTTCAGCCAAAAACATTCAGTACTTC. Protein product: CASSWTVASAKNIQYF. The chain uses TRBV7-2 and TRBJ2-4; D not certain. The CDR3 length is 16 residues. Germline V gene sequence: CDR1 SGHTA, CDR2 FQGNSA. V gave up 4 bases and J gave up 0 bases, with 13 bases separating them.

V is TRBV20-1 and J is TRBJ2-7; TRBD2 aligns across 14 bases. The CDR3 is 19 residues long. Per germline, CDR1 DFQATT and CDR2 SNEGSKA (reference sequence). V was pared by 4 bases and J by 2 bases, with 16 bases of the junction left unmatched. The chain's CDR3 is CSANKDRGLAGVGTYEQYF. The CDR3 DNA follows: TGCAGTGCTAACAAAGACAGGGGACTAGCGGGAGTAGGGACCTACGAGCAGTACTTC.

This clonotype turned up a few times. CDR3: CASSSRQGDTGELFF. DNA of the CDR3: TGCGCCAGCAGTTCTCGACAGGGGGACACCGGGGAGCTGTTTTTT. This sequence joins TRBV5-1 and TRBJ2-2, with TRBD1 matching over 9 bases. CDR1 and CDR2 (germline): SGHRS, YFSETQ. The CDR3 contains 15 residues. V gave up 5 bases and J gave up 3 bases; unmatched junction bases: 5.

The J gene is TRBJ2-7, the V gene TRBV11-2; D is perhaps TRBD1 (5 bases). V was cut by 4 bases and J by 1 base, with 20 bases left in between. The germline CDR1 and CDR2 sequences are SGHAT and FQNNGV. The CDR3 runs to 17 residues. The CDR3 region has the DNA TGTGCCAGCAGCTCCCAAAGACAAAGGGGTCCTTCCTACGAGCAGTACTTC. Encoded protein: CASSSQRQRGPSYEQYF.

This clonotype was seen a few times. The rearrangement joins TRBV11-2 to TRBJ2-2; the match to TRBD2 covers 8 bases. The CDR3 sequence is 15 residues long. V shed 1 base and J 2 bases; nucleotides not matched to a gene: 0. Germline V gene data show CDR1 as SGHAT and CDR2 as FQNNGV. The CDR3 loop reads CASSLVAGNTGELFF. CDR3 coding DNA: TGTGCCAGCAGCTTAGTAGCGGGAAACACCGGGGAGCTGTTTTTT.

The V call is TRBV29-1, the J call TRBJ2-3; D gene uncertain. The CDR3 totals 10 residues. The germline CDR1 and CDR2 sequences are SQVTM and ANQGSEA. V was trimmed by 8 bases and J by 6 bases, leaving 9 bases between them. This chain's CDR3 is CSYRKDTQYF. DNA of the CDR3: TGCAGCTACCGGAAGGATACGCAGTATTTT.

V is TRBV11-2 and J is TRBJ2-1; a possible D gene is TRBD1 (6 bases). Germline lookup yields CDR1 SGHAT and CDR2 FQNNGV. V was clipped by 5 bases and J by 9 bases, with 20 bases between them. The CDR3 runs 15 residues. CDR3 DNA sequence: TGTGCCAGCAGCCAACTAGGGGGTCTTCGGGGTGAGCAGTTCTTC. Encoded protein: CASSQLGGLRGEQFF.

This clonotype was found many times. This sequence joins TRBV2 and TRBJ2-3, with 7 bases that match TRBD1. Per the germline V gene, CDR1 is SNHLY and CDR2 is FYNNEI. This CDR3 contains 14 residues. V lost 1 base and J lost 5; bases outside the gene matches: 3. CDR3: CASSEVRGRDTQYF. As DNA, the CDR3 is TGTGCCAGCAGTGAAGTTAGGGGGCGAGATACGCAGTATTTT. Together with reference TRBV2 and TRBJ2-3, the CDR3 gives the full variable domain: EPEVTQTPSHQVTQMGQEVILRCVPISNHLYFYWYRQILGQKVEFLVSFYNNEISEKSEIFDDQFSVERPDGSNFTLKIRSTKLEDSAMYFCASSEVRGRDTQYFGPGTRLTVL.

The gene calls are TRBV28 and TRBJ2-7; tentative D call: TRBD2 (5 bases). The V end was cut by 7 bases, the J end by 1 base, with 8 bases between. The CDR3 is made up of 12 amino acids. Germline assignment: CDR1 MDHEN and CDR2 SYDVKM. The DNA of the CDR3 is TGTGCCAGCAACCTAGCTTCCTACGAGCAGTACTTC. It codes for CASNLASYEQYF. Complete variable domain (other parts from reference TRBV28 and TRBJ2-7): DVKVTQSSRYLVKRTGEKVFLECVQDMDHENMFWYRQDPGLGLRLIYFSYDVKMKEKGDIPEGYSVSREKKERFSLILESASTNQTSMYLCASNLASYEQYFGPGTRLTVT.

This clonotype came up a few times. The chain couples TRBV5-4 to TRBJ2-1; D gene uncertain. Germline V lookup: CDR1 SGHNT, CDR2 YYREEE (reference sequence). V lost 4 bases and J 5 bases, leaving 10 bases between the germline ends. The CDR3 contains 13 residues. For the CDR3, the DNA is TGTGCCAGCAGCCAGGATCCGCACAATGAGCAGTTCTTC. The encoded protein is CASSQDPHNEQFF.

This clonotype was counted between two and nine times. The chain joins TRBV29-1 to TRBJ1-5, with a possible D match to TRBD1 (5 bases). The CDR3 length is 13 residues. V gave up 4 bases and J gave up 9 bases, with 16 bases separating them. Germline V gene lookup returns CDR1 SQVTM and CDR2 ANQGSEA. The CDR3 coding sequence is TGCAGCGTTGGACCTGCGGGGGTGGGGCCCCAGCATTTT. Translating gives CSVGPAGVGPQHF.

The V gene is TRBV12-3 or TRBV12-4, the J gene TRBJ2-7, with D uncertain. Trimming cost V 7 bases and J 2 bases, with 9 bases left between them. The CDR3 totals 12 residues. The CDR3 sequence: CASTNSAYEQYF. CDR3 sequence (DNA): TGTGCCAGCACTAACTCCGCCTACGAGCAGTACTTC.

The gene calls are TRBV20-1 and TRBJ1-1; TRBD1 aligns across 12 bases. CDR1 is DFQATT and CDR2 is SNEGSKA in the germline V gene (reference sequence). The CDR3 is 16 amino acids. V trimming: 0 bases; J trimming: 4 bases; junction bases outside the gene matches: 6. CDR3 sequence: CSAREGTGGIGTEAFF. The CDR3 bases are TGCAGTGCTAGAGAGGGGACAGGGGGCATTGGCACTGAAGCTTTCTTT.

In this sample, this clonotype turned up many times. J is TRBJ2-1 and V is TRBV20-1; D is perhaps TRBD2 (6 bases). With 1 base removed from V and 7 bases from J, the gap between germline ends came to 17 bases. The CDR3 contains 15 residues. The germline V gene has CDR1 DFQATT and CDR2 SNEGSKA (reference sequence). The CDR3 sequence: CSARGGLPKGNEQFF. CDR3 sequence (DNA): TGCAGTGCTAGAGGGGGACTCCCAAAGGGAAATGAGCAGTTCTTC.

The chain has TRBV7-9 and TRBJ1-5, with D possibly being TRBD1 (5 bases). The V gene's germline CDR1 is SEHNR and CDR2 FQNEAQ (reference sequence). The CDR3 loop spans 14 amino acids. V lost 1 base, J lost 4 bases, and 8 bases lay in between. The CDR3 nucleotides read TGTGCCAGCAGCTTAGATTCAGGGAATCAGCCCCAGCATTTT. Translating gives CASSLDSGNQPQHF.

The chain joins TRBV7-2 to TRBJ2-1, with 8 bases that match TRBD1. V trimming: 4 bases; J trimming: 8 bases; junction bases outside the gene matches: 13. The CDR3 spans 16 residues. In germline, CDR1 is SGHTA, CDR2 FQGNSA. DNA of the CDR3: TGTGCCAGCAGCTCCCGCAGGGGGCAGAATGTCGATGAGCAGTTCTTC. Protein: CASSSRRGQNVDEQFF.

This chain links TRBV6-2 or TRBV6-3 with TRBJ2-7; TRBD1 agrees at 9 bases. Germline-derived CDR1 and CDR2 are MNHEY and SVGEGT. This CDR3 is 16 amino acids long. V lost 2 bases and J lost 4; bases outside the gene matches: 9. The CDR3 sequence: CASSYGWTGAAYEQYF. DNA for the CDR3: TGTGCCAGCAGTTACGGATGGACAGGGGCCGCTTACGAGCAGTACTTC.

The rearrangement uses TRBV11-2 and TRBJ2-3; the match to TRBD2 covers 7 bases. Germline V gene lookup returns CDR1 SGHAT and CDR2 FQNNGV. Trimming cost V 5 bases and J 5 bases; bases outside gene matches: 4. This CDR3 spans 13 amino acids. CDR3 sequence reads: CASSLGLEDTQYF. The CDR3, as DNA: TGTGCCAGCAGCCTTGGACTAGAAGATACGCAGTATTTT.

There are many counts of this clonotype. The chain employs TRBV18 and TRBJ2-4; 12 positions match TRBD1. This CDR3 spans 20 amino acids. Germline-derived CDR1 and CDR2 are KGHSH and LQKENI. V trimming: 3 bases; J trimming: 0 bases; junction bases outside the gene matches: 12. The CDR3 bases are TGTGCCAGCTCACCGCTAGCCGGGACAGGGGGCGCGGGAGCCAAAAACATTCAGTACTTC. Its translation: CASSPLAGTGGAGAKNIQYF.

In its sample, this clonotype was seen a few times. The V gene is TRBV5-1, the J gene TRBJ1-2; no clear D gene. Germline CDR1 reads SGHRS; CDR2 reads YFSETQ. CDR3 length equals 14 residues. The V gene lost 1 base and the J gene lost 0 bases, with 7 bases spanning the gap. CDR3 nucleotide sequence: TGCGCCAGCAGCTTGCGGGAGCCTAACTATGGCTACACCTTC. Encoded protein: CASSLREPNYGYTF.

CDR3 loop: CASSFRSEGVAEAFF. The CDR3 DNA is TGTGCCAGCAGTTTTAGGAGCGAAGGGGTCGCTGAAGCTTTCTTT. The V call is TRBV12-3 or TRBV12-4, the J call TRBJ1-1; perhaps TRBD1 as D (5 bases). CDR3 length: 15 amino acids. V dropped 3 bases and J dropped 6 bases, with 17 bases sitting between them.

In this sample, this clonotype turned up a few times. The chain combines TRBV29-1 with TRBJ2-7; TRBD1 matches at 7 bases. The CDR3 length is 12 residues. Germline lookup yields CDR1 SQVTM and CDR2 ANQGSEA. V lost 7 bases to trimming and J lost 2 bases; unmatched junction nucleotides: 5. In DNA form, the CDR3 reads TGCAGCGGTCGGACAGGAACCTACGAGCAGTACTTC. Translating gives CSGRTGTYEQYF.